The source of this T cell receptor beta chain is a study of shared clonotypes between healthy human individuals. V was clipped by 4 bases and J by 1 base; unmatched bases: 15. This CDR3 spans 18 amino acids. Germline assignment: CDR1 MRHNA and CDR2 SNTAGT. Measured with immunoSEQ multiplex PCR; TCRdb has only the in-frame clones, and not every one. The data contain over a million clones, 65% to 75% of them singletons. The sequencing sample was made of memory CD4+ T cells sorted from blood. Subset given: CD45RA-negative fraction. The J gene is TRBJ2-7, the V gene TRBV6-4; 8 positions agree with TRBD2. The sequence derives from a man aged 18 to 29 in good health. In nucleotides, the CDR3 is TGTGCCAGCAGTGCTTCCTGGACTAGCAGGGGCAGGTCCTACGAGCAGTACTTC. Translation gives CASSASWTSRGRSYEQYF.